The table lists the clone carrying this TCR beta chain with a few counts. As yet, its antigen is unknown. The source of the sample is a study of T cells in Graves' hyperthyroidism and ophthalmopathy. Study-wide findings and caveats: Model predictions of ophthalmopathy came a median about 6.3 months before onset.

The investigators amplified TCR beta CDR3 regions from RNA transcripts. A first-round RT-PCR of the TCR CDR3 used the HTBI primer set. TCRdb itself ran the multiplex PCR reads through MiXCR, one entry per CDR3 protein. The sample shows 400,000 or so distinct CDR3 sequences, 14% of them seen only once. Clinicians diagnosed patients from clinical symptoms, serum thyroxine and TRAb, thyroid ultrasound and orbital computed tomography. The trim removed 5 bases at V and 3 bases at J, leaving 7 bases unmatched. Germline V gene data show CDR1 as SNHLY and CDR2 as FYNNEI. The CDR3 length is 14 residues. The chain couples TRBV2 to TRBJ2-7; 7 bases are shared with TRBD1. The sample consisted of blood. This receptor was identified in a woman under 40 with Graves' ophthalmopathy. CDR3 coding DNA: TGTGCCAGCAGTTCAGACAGGGACGACTACGAGCAGTACTTC. Translation: CASSSDRDDYEQYF.